The next 30 T cell receptor beta chains were all read from a single sample in a study of breast tumors, draining lymph nodes, adjacent tissues. Breast cancer patients provided tissue from their axillary draining lymph nodes. TCRdb called the multiplex PCR reads again in MiXCR, with one record for every CDR3 protein. The sample yields 150,000 to 200,000 distinct CDR3 sequences, 30% to 35% seen once. Sequenced input: axillary lymph node tissue. These receptors were obtained from a female donor with breast cancer. Some clones in this sample may be carry-over from other donors' samples.

This clonotype was counted many times. The rearrangement uses TRBV11-2 and TRBJ1-2; unclear D gene. There are 13 residues in the CDR3. The germline CDR1 and CDR2 sequences are SGHAT and FQNNGV. Between the trimmed V and J ends, which lost 0 bases and 4 bases, there was a span of 6 bases. The CDR3 is CASSLEGGYGYTF. Written as DNA, the CDR3 is TGTGCCAGCAGCTTAGAGGGCGGCTATGGCTACACCTTC.

This clonotype has just a few counts. The chain is built from TRBV27 and TRBJ2-7; 10 positions match TRBD2. This CDR3 has 14 residues. J gave up 4 bases and V 4 bases, and 4 bases lay outside the gene matches. Looked up from germline, CDR1 is MNHEY and CDR2 is SMNVEV (reference sequence). CDR3 sequence: CASSYLAGAYEQYF. CDR3 sequence (DNA): TGTGCCAGCAGTTACCTAGCGGGAGCTTACGAGCAGTACTTC.

This clonotype was detected many times. The chain links TRBV20-1 to TRBJ1-5; D remains unclear. This CDR3 has 13 amino acids. Germline CDR1 is DFQATT and CDR2 is SNEGSKA (reference sequence). V was trimmed by 3 bases and J by 4 bases, leaving 10 bases between them. CDR3 protein: CSARGRVNQPQHF. The CDR3 DNA reads TGCAGTGCTAGGGGGAGAGTGAATCAGCCCCAGCATTTT.

About this clonotype: Likely a read error: the CDR3 ends without its conserved phenylalanine or tryptophan. V usage is TRBV13 and J usage is TRBJ2-7, with TRBD1 as a possible D gene (6 bases). In germline, CDR1 is PRHDT, CDR2 FYEKMQ (reference sequence). The V end lost 5 bases, the J end lost 6 bases, and 14 bases lay between the germline ends. The CDR3 sequence is 13 residues long. The CDR3 here is CASSIYRESEQYL. In nucleotides, the CDR3 is TGTGCCAGCAGCATTTACAGGGAGAGCGAGCAGTACCTC.

As regards this clonotype: Given a much more abundant clone one base away, this may be a read error. DNA of the CDR3: TGCAGTGCTCCAGACCCGAGCTCCTATACTTCACCCCTCCACTTT. Its protein product is CSAPDPSSYTSPLHF. V is TRBV20-1 and J is TRBJ1-6; D remains ambiguous. This CDR3 has 15 amino acids. The germline CDR1 and CDR2 sequences are DFQATT and SNEGSKA (reference sequence).

This clonotype was counted at least ten times. The chain carries TRBV6-2 or TRBV6-3 and TRBJ2-7, with 9 positions matching TRBD1. With V trimmed by 7 bases and J by 3 bases, 7 bases remained unmatched. Germline V gives CDR1 MNHEY, CDR2 SVGEGT. The CDR3 consists of 14 residues. DNA for the CDR3: TGTGCCAGCACTAGGGACAGGGAGGTCTACGAGCAGTACTTC. This encodes CASTRDREVYEQYF.

This rearrangement joins TRBV18 to TRBJ1-1, with 9 positions matching TRBD1. V shed 4 bases and J 6 bases; nucleotides not matched to a gene: 3. CDR3 size: 13 residues. Germline lookup yields CDR1 KGHSH and CDR2 LQKENI. The CDR3 DNA is TGTGCCAGCTCACTTGACAGGGGGGCTGAAGCTTTCTTT. Its translation: CASSLDRGAEAFF. The whole variable domain, filled in from reference TRBV18 and TRBJ1-1, reads NAGVMQNPRHLVRRRGQEARLRCSPMKGHSHVYWYRQLPEEGLKFMVYLQKENIIDESGMPKERFSAEFPKEGPSILRIQQVVRGDSAAYFCASSLDRGAEAFFGQGTRLTVV.

Many counts were recorded for this clonotype. The chain combines TRBV11-3 with TRBJ2-7; D remains ambiguous. The CDR3 has 14 residues. Trimming removed 5 bases from V and 0 bases from J, with 11 bases in between. CDR1 is SGHNT, CDR2 YENEEA, per germline. CDR3 sequence (DNA): TGTGCCAGCAGCCAAGGGCAGTACTCCTACGAGCAGTACTTC. This codes for CASSQGQYSYEQYF.

The table lists this clonotype with a few counts. A read error may be the cause here, since a much bigger clone is one base away. V gene TRBV13 combines with J gene TRBJ2-6, with 7 bases that match TRBD1. CDR3 length equals 16 residues. Germline CDR1 is PRHDT and CDR2 is FYEKMQ (reference sequence). V lost 7 bases and J lost 1; bases outside the gene matches: 7. The CDR3 here is CASKWKGASGANVLTF. CDR3 DNA sequence: TGTGCCAGCAAGTGGAAGGGGGCGTCTGGGGCCAACGTCCTGACTTTC.

This clonotype was recorded many times. J is TRBJ1-2 and V is TRBV6-1; weak D call: TRBD1 (6 bases). CDR1 is MNHNS, CDR2 SASEGT, per germline. CDR3 length equals 13 residues. The V gene lost 4 bases and the J gene lost 4 bases, with 10 bases spanning the gap. CDR3 region: CASSVLGGYGYTF. The CDR3, as DNA: TGTGCCAGCAGTGTATTAGGGGGCTATGGCTACACCTTC.

This clonotype was seen only a few times. V usage is TRBV11-3 and J usage is TRBJ2-1, with TRBD1 identical over 9 bases. CDR3 length: 17 amino acids. Losses at the gene ends were 0 bases for V and 8 bases for J; bases not matched to a gene: 11. CDR1 is SGHNT and CDR2 is YENEEA in the germline V gene. In DNA, the CDR3 is TGTGCCAGCAGCTTAGATGACAGGGGGTTGGGAAGCGATGAGCAGTTCTTC. The encoded protein is CASSLDDRGLGSDEQFF.

The table lists this clonotype with many counts. This rearrangement joins TRBV7-9 to TRBJ2-7; 8 bases line up with TRBD2. Germline trimming cut 2 bases from V and 4 bases from J; bases unmatched to any gene: 4. The CDR3 is made up of 14 amino acids. Germline CDR1 reads SEHNR; CDR2 reads FQNEAQ (reference sequence). Here the CDR3 DNA reads TGTGCCAGCAGCTTAAGCGGGAGTGGATACGAGCAGTACTTC. Translation: CASSLSGSGYEQYF.

V is TRBV20-1 and J is TRBJ1-1; D gene unclear. Germline CDR1 is DFQATT and CDR2 is SNEGSKA (reference sequence). V lost 0 bases to trimming and J lost 2 bases, with 13 bases between them. This CDR3 is 15 amino acids long. The CDR3, as DNA: TGCAGTGCTAGAGAGCCCAAGGGTCGAAACACTGAAGCTTTCTTT. It encodes CSAREPKGRNTEAFF.

This clonotype has a count of ten or more. The gene calls are TRBV7-2 and TRBJ1-4; no clear D. Germline values: CDR1 SGHTA, CDR2 FQGNSA. Trimming removed 4 bases from V and 6 bases from J, with 9 bases in between. The CDR3 has 13 residues. CDR3 coding DNA: TGTGCCAGCAGCTCGGACCTTTATGAAAAACTGTTTTTT. It translates to CASSSDLYEKLFF.

In regard to this clonotype: The junction departs from germline at one end; a sequencing error may be responsible. The rearrangement uses TRBV15 and TRBJ2-3; 13 nucleotides agree with TRBD2. There are 17 residues in the CDR3. Per germline, CDR1 LNHNV and CDR2 YYDKDF (reference sequence). The CDR3 nucleotides are TGTGCCACCAGCCGATTGACTAGCGGGGGGAACACAGATTCGCAGTATTTT. Residues: CATSRLTSGGNTDSQYF.

This clonotype appeared many times. The chain is built from TRBV29-1 and TRBJ2-4; D remains unclear. The germline V gene has CDR1 SQVTM and CDR2 ANQGSEA. V was trimmed by 6 bases and J by 1 base, leaving 7 bases between them. The CDR3 covers 12 residues. The CDR3 loop reads CSVGLAKNIQYF. The CDR3 DNA reads as TGCAGCGTAGGATTGGCCAAAAACATTCAGTACTTC.

This clonotype appeared many times. The V call is TRBV7-8, the J call TRBJ2-7; no clear D gene. The ends were cut back, 0 bases at V and 6 bases at J, with 6 bases in the middle. Per germline, CDR1 SGHVS and CDR2 FQNEAQ. The CDR3 is 12 residues long. The CDR3 loop reads CASSLAPGEQYF. In DNA, the CDR3 is TGTGCCAGCAGCTTAGCTCCGGGCGAGCAGTACTTC.

This clonotype was found many times. The chain links TRBV7-2 to TRBJ2-7; D call uncertain. Germline CDR1 is SGHTA and CDR2 is FQGNSA. V lost 2 bases and J 5 bases, leaving 4 bases between the germline ends. The CDR3 extends over 11 amino acids. CDR3 sequence (DNA): TGTGCCAGCAGCTTAAAACACGAGCAGTACTTC. It codes for CASSLKHEQYF.

The chain employs TRBV9 and TRBJ2-3; 8 bases fit TRBD2. Germline-derived CDR1 and CDR2 are SGDLS and YYNGEE. This CDR3 spans 15 amino acids. The junction had 5 bases not matched to a gene; V was cut back by 0 bases and J by 5 bases. The CDR3 here is CASSVVGGGLDTQYF. CDR3 DNA: TGTGCCAGCAGCGTAGTGGGCGGGGGGCTAGATACGCAGTATTTT. Filled out from reference TRBV9 and TRBJ2-3, the complete variable domain reads DSGVTQTPKHLITATGQRVTLRCSPRSGDLSVYWYQQSLDQGLQFLIQYYNGEERAKGNILERFSAQQFPDLHSELNLSSLELGDSALYFCASSVVGGGLDTQYFGPGTRLTVL.

The V gene is TRBV3-1, the J gene TRBJ2-2, with TRBD2 matching over 12 bases. Germline values: CDR1 LGHDT, CDR2 YNNKEL (reference sequence). This CDR3 has 17 amino acids. Trimming took 1 base from V and 7 from J; bases not matched to a gene: 7. The CDR3 reads CASSQGLAGEWGGELFF. DNA of the CDR3: TGTGCCAGCAGCCAAGGACTAGCGGGAGAATGGGGCGGGGAGCTGTTTTTT. Based on the CDR3 plus reference TRBV3-1 and TRBJ2-2, the full variable domain is DTAVSQTPKYLVTQMGNDKSIKCEQNLGHDTMYWYKQDSKKFLKIMFSYNNKELIINETVPNRFSPKSPDKAHLNLHINSLELGDSAVYFCASSQGLAGEWGGELFFGEGSRLTVL.

This clonotype appeared many times. The J gene is TRBJ2-1, the V gene TRBV12-3 or TRBV12-4, with 8 bases matching TRBD1. With 6 bases clipped from V and 7 bases from J, the junction kept 11 bases outside the gene matches. The CDR3 consists of 15 residues. Written as DNA, the CDR3 is TGTGCCAGCAGCAAAACAGGGGGAAGTGGGAATGAGCAGTTCTTC. The encoded protein is CASSKTGGSGNEQFF.

As regards this clonotype: This may come from a read error, since a much larger clone is one base off. J is TRBJ1-1 and V is TRBV29-1, with D perhaps TRBD1 (6 bases). CDR1 and CDR2 from the germline V gene are SQVTM and ANQGSEA. The CDR3 extends over 16 amino acids. The CDR3 sequence: CNVEGLRGHMNTEAFF. The CDR3 nucleotides read TGCAACGTTGAAGGTCTTAGGGGACACATGAACACTGAAGCTTTCTTT.

Remarks on this clonotype: Given the absence of the conserved phenylalanine or tryptophan at the CDR3 end, a read error is likely. The DNA is left out, because the CDR3 cannot be placed on it with certainty; the CDR3 is given as TCRdb lists it. CDR3: CSARIGGRT. The chain recombines TRBV20-1 with TRBJ2-5; whether TRBD1, the table's D call, matches the DNA was not checked. Germline values: CDR1 DFQATT, CDR2 SNEGSKA (reference sequence). With termini counted, the CDR3 has 9 amino acids.

This clonotype showed up many times. The CDR3 DNA reads TGTGCCAGCAGCTTCGGGACGACAGGGAGGGATGAAAAACTGTTTTTT. It codes for CASSFGTTGRDEKLFF. The V call is TRBV7-9, the J call TRBJ1-4, with 7 nucleotides matching TRBD1. This CDR3 has 16 amino acids. V lost 3 bases, J lost 6 bases, and 10 bases stayed unmatched. CDR1 SEHNR and CDR2 FQNEAQ come from the germline V gene (reference sequence).

This chain joins TRBV6-5 and TRBJ2-2, with 8 bases fitting TRBD1. The CDR3 extends over 16 amino acids. Germline V lookup: CDR1 MNHEY, CDR2 SVGAGI. J was trimmed by 4 bases and V by 5 bases; bases with no gene match: 9. The CDR3 region has the DNA TGTGCCAGCAGTAGGAGGCCCCAGGGGGCCACCGGGGAGCTGTTTTTT. Translated, it gives CASSRRPQGATGELFF.

There are many counts of this clonotype. The V and J genes are TRBV13 and TRBJ1-2; TRBD1 aligns across 9 bases. This CDR3 region has 14 residues. The V and J ends lost 5 bases and 5 bases, in that order; junction bases with no gene match: 6. CDR1 PRHDT and CDR2 FYEKMQ come from the germline V gene (reference sequence). DNA of the CDR3: TGTGCCAGCAGCCGTCGCGACAGGGGGTATGGCTACACCTTC. Amino acids: CASSRRDRGYGYTF.

The table lists this clonotype with many counts. Here the CDR3 reads CSASLPGATNEKLFF. Written as DNA, the CDR3 is TGCAGTGCTAGTTTACCTGGAGCAACTAATGAAAAACTGTTTTTT. The chain combines TRBV20-1 with TRBJ1-4; D not certain. The V end was cut by 3 bases, the J end by 0 bases, with 11 bases between. The CDR3 runs to 15 residues. Germline V gene data show CDR1 as DFQATT and CDR2 as SNEGSKA (reference sequence).

About this clonotype: One end of the junction fails to match germline, which may point to a read error. The chain is built from TRBV4-1 and TRBJ2-7; 10 nucleotides line up with TRBD1. Germline lookup yields CDR1 MGHRA and CDR2 YSYEKL. The CDR3 totals 14 residues. In DNA form, the CDR3 reads TGCGCCAGCAACCAAGGGCGGACAGGGGGCGAGCAGTACTTC. The encoded protein is CASNQGRTGGEQYF.

This clonotype came up many times. The rearrangement uses TRBV7-9 and TRBJ2-1; 8 bases match TRBD2. Trimming removed 2 bases from V and 2 bases from J; junction bases left unmatched: 2. The CDR3 extends over 15 amino acids. Germline V lookup: CDR1 SEHNR, CDR2 FQNEAQ (reference sequence). The CDR3 sequence is CASSLLAGTYNEQFF. The CDR3 coding sequence is TGTGCCAGCAGCTTACTAGCGGGCACCTACAATGAGCAGTTCTTC.

This chain connects TRBV18 to TRBJ2-1; 13 bases are a match to TRBD2. This CDR3 has 16 amino acids. With 5 bases clipped from V and 4 bases from J, the junction kept 5 bases outside the gene matches. Germline CDR1 reads KGHSH; CDR2 reads LQKENI. This CDR3 is CASSSSTSGGYNEQFF. The CDR3, as DNA: TGTGCCAGCTCATCGTCGACTAGCGGGGGGTACAATGAGCAGTTCTTC. Drawing the rest from reference TRBV18 and TRBJ2-1, the complete variable domain is NAGVMQNPRHLVRRRGQEARLRCSPMKGHSHVYWYRQLPEEGLKFMVYLQKENIIDESGMPKERFSAEFPKEGPSILRIQQVVRGDSAAYFCASSSSTSGGYNEQFFGPGTRLTVL.